This T cell receptor (beta chain) was sequenced in a study of blood T cell repertoires in COVID-19 (dated by TCRdb to 2019 to 2021). A note on the overall study: The collaborator samples originated in the United States, Italy and Spain and spanned the acute and convalescent phases of COVID-19. Where available, HLA class I and class II types were taken from metadata supplied by the sample provider and were not determined by assay-based typing. The material from the prospective study consisted of cDNA or gDNA derived from T cells, B-cell-depleted T cells, or PBMCs. Subjects who had been exposed to COVID-19, were actively infected with it, or had recovered from it provided the deeply sampled blood TCRbeta repertoires that made up the dataset. A freely available public database, intended as a resource for researchers studying the immune response to SARS-CoV-2, is where the repertoires were released. The sample metadata nearly always contained a de-identified subject ID, COVID-19 status, age in years and sex. The samples were drawn from two sources: the first 160 participants of the ongoing ImmuneRACE study, and fewer than 1,500 subjects contributed by 6 global collaborators. What the study reported, not specific to this receptor: Clinical and demographic metadata were provided uncurated, with the amount varying by source and participant.

With regard to this clone: The target of this receptor is not known. Per-nucleotide qualities are absent, and no much larger clonotype sits a single base away.

The collaborating institutions used their own protocols to collect whole blood in K2EDTA tubes. For TCRbeta analysis, collaborators shipped samples as frozen whole blood, isolated PBMCs, or DNA extracted from either of those sample types. The V and J ends are trimmed by 6 bases and 4 bases, leaving 16 bases between them. The CDR3 starts with the cysteine, ends with the phenylalanine, and has 15 residues. The CDR3 DNA has 45 bases and is translated from base 1. Sequences MNHEY (CDR1) and SMNVEV (CDR2) are obtained from the germline V gene (reference sequence). TCRbeta CDR3 regions were amplified from genomic DNA using the immunoSEQ Assay, a bias-controlled multiplex PCR. From the authors' description of their analysis: Nucleated cell counts per sample were estimated from amplification of reference gene primers within the assay. Sequence reads were collapsed and filtered to measure the absolute abundance of every unique TCRbeta CDR3 rearrangement. For each sample, productive Simpson clonality was calculated by taking the square root of Simpson's diversity index across productive rearrangements. TCRdb took over this immuneACCESS table, retaining in-frame rearrangements with V and J assigned. Such tables are incomplete; in checked studies, under half of the missing clones stem from an unresolved V gene, and the remainder is unexplained. Clonal size and the V and J genes are those of that table, whereas D and trimming came from the DNA. In this sample the table shows 100,000 to 150,000 clones, roughly 84% of which occur a single time. Together, the top ten hold around 4% of the sample.

Sample: peripheral blood. The receptor was isolated from a man aged 60 to 69 with acute or convalescent COVID-19. This sequence uses TRBV27 and TRBJ2-1; perhaps TRBD2 is the D gene, with 5 bases matching. The nucleotides are TGTGCCAGCAGCCCCCCCGGGGTTAGTTACAATGAGCAGTTCTTC. This yields the protein CASSPPGVSYNEQFF.